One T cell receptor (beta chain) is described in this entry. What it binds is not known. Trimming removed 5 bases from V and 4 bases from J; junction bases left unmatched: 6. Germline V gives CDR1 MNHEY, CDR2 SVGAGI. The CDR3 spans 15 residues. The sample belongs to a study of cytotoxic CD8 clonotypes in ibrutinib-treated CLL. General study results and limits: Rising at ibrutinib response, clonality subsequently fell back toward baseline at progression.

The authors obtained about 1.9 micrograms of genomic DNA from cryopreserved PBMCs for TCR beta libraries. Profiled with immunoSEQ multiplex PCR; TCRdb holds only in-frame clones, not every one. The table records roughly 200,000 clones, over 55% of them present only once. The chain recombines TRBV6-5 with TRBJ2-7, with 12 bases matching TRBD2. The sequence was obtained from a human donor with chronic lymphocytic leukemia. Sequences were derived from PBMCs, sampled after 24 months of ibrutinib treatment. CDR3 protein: CASSTSGRIIYEQYF. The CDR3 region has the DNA TGTGCCAGCAGTACTAGCGGGAGGATCATTTACGAGCAGTACTTC.